These 25 T cell receptor beta chains came from one sample sequenced in a study of blood T cells in healthy people across ages. Together with a sample-barcoded 5' primer, a J-beta primer mix was included in a second PCR lasting about 6 to 12 cycles. Via MiXCR, TCRdb re-called the 5' RACE reads, giving one row per CDR3 protein. This table holds 1.5 million to 2 million distinct CDR3 sequences, roughly 50% found once. The source material was blood. These receptors came from a woman in her thirties or forties in good health.

This chain joins TRBV5-1 and TRBJ2-5; tentatively, D is TRBD2 (6 bases). The germline V gene encodes CDR1 SGHRS and CDR2 YFSETQ. Trimming took 7 bases from V and 4 from J, leaving 20 bases between them. This CDR3 is 15 amino acids long. The CDR3 region has the DNA TGCGCCAGCGAAAAGGGCCTCCCGGAGGGAGAGACCCAGTACTTC. As protein: CASEKGLPEGETQYF.

This chain links TRBV20-1 with TRBJ2-5; 7 bases match TRBD1. This CDR3 spans 17 amino acids. Germline V lookup: CDR1 DFQATT, CDR2 SNEGSKA (reference sequence). Trimming cost V 0 bases and J 0 bases; bases outside gene matches: 10. The CDR3 coding sequence is TGCAGTGCTAGAGATCCATTTGGGACAGCCTACCAAGAGACCCAGTACTTC. As protein: CSARDPFGTAYQETQYF.

V usage is TRBV15 and J usage is TRBJ1-6; 7 bases match TRBD1. CDR1 is LNHNV and CDR2 is YYDKDF in the germline V gene (reference sequence). Trimming at V came to 4 bases and at J to 7 bases, leaving 7 bases not matched to a gene. This CDR3 has 15 amino acids. The chain's CDR3 is CATSKVGTENSPLHF. CDR3 DNA sequence: TGTGCCACCAGCAAGGTCGGGACAGAGAATTCACCCCTCCACTTT. The full variable domain, in which reference TRBV15 and TRBJ1-6 provide the parts outside the CDR3, is DAMVIQNPRYQVTQFGKPVTLSCSQTLNHNVMYWYQQKSSQAPKLLFHYYDKDFNNEADTPDNFQSRRPNTSFCFLDIRSPGLGDTAMYLCATSKVGTENSPLHFGNGTRLTVT.

The sample holds a few counts of this clonotype. The V gene is TRBV29-1, the J gene TRBJ1-1; D unresolved. V was trimmed by 2 bases and J by 3 bases, leaving 4 bases between them. The CDR3 sequence is 11 residues long. CDR1 is SQVTM and CDR2 is ANQGSEA in the germline V gene. In DNA, the CDR3 is TGCAGCGTTGAAAAGGACACTGAAGCTTTCTTT. This sequence encodes CSVEKDTEAFF.

The gene calls are TRBV27 and TRBJ2-6; 8 positions match TRBD1. With V trimmed by 5 bases and J by 0 bases, 15 bases remained unmatched. The germline V gene encodes CDR1 MNHEY and CDR2 SMNVEV (reference sequence). The CDR3 is 20 amino acids. The CDR3, as DNA: TGTGCCAGCAGTACACCGACCGGACAGGGAAGGAACTCTGGGGCCAACGTCCTGACTTTC. Protein: CASSTPTGQGRNSGANVLTF.

V is TRBV7-2 and J is TRBJ1-6; 9 positions match TRBD1. This CDR3 is 16 amino acids long. V lost 5 bases to trimming and J lost 5 bases; unmatched junction nucleotides: 7. Germline V lookup: CDR1 SGHTA, CDR2 FQGNSA. CDR3 bases: TGTGCCAGCAGCCCCGACGGGACAGGGCATAATTCACCCCTCCACTTT. This codes for CASSPDGTGHNSPLHF.

The gene calls are TRBV3-1 and TRBJ1-5; D is ambiguous. Trimming shortened V by 1 base and J by 0 bases, and 7 bases separated the two germline ends. Germline CDR1 is LGHDT and CDR2 is YNNKEL (reference sequence). CDR3 length equals 15 residues. CDR3 nucleotides: TGTGCCAGCAGCCAAGGGTACAATAGCAATCAGCCCCAGCATTTT. As protein: CASSQGYNSNQPQHF.

The table lists this clonotype with a few counts. This sequence joins TRBV11-2 and TRBJ2-1; D not resolved. The J call is in doubt because the DNA end fits TRBJ2-7 better. CDR3 length: 12 residues. Germline V gives CDR1 SGHAT, CDR2 FQNNGV. CDR3 nucleotides: TGTGCCAGCAGCTCCCTACTGAATGAGCAGTACTTC. This encodes CASSSLLNEQYF.

This clonotype was counted only a few times. The chain couples TRBV29-1 to TRBJ1-2; D not certain. Germline V gives CDR1 SQVTM, CDR2 ANQGSEA. With 4 bases removed from V and 8 bases from J, the gap between germline ends came to 11 bases. The CDR3 runs 11 residues. CDR3 bases: TGCAGCGTTGTTGGGGAAGAAGGCTACACCTTC. Encoded protein: CSVVGEEGYTF.

There are a few counts of this clonotype. The CDR3 region is CASSRDRDRGTPQHF. The CDR3, as DNA: TGTGCCAGCAGCCGTGACCGGGACAGGGGAACTCCCCAGCATTTT. The chain has TRBV3-1 and TRBJ1-5; 10 bases match TRBD1. The CDR3 is 15 amino acids. The ends lost 4 bases at V and 10 bases at J; junction bases unmatched: 10. The germline gives CDR1 LGHDT, CDR2 YNNKEL (reference sequence).

J is TRBJ2-5 and V is TRBV3-1, with D perhaps matching TRBD2 (6 bases). V was clipped by 0 bases and J by 2 bases, with 10 bases between them. Germline V gene data show CDR1 as LGHDT and CDR2 as YNNKEL (reference sequence). CDR3 size: 15 residues. The CDR3: CASSQEEGLQETQYF. CDR3 DNA: TGTGCCAGCAGCCAAGAGGAGGGACTGCAAGAGACCCAGTACTTC.

The J gene is TRBJ2-1, the V gene TRBV6-4; the D gene is possibly TRBD1 (5 bases). The V end lost 5 bases, the J end lost 4 bases, and 18 bases lay between the germline ends. The CDR3 loop spans 16 amino acids. Germline V gives CDR1 MRHNA, CDR2 SNTAGT. Written as DNA, the CDR3 is TGTGCCAGCAGTCCCGACGCAACCCAGGGTTACAATGAGCAGTTCTTC. Translated: CASSPDATQGYNEQFF.

V gene TRBV5-1 combines with J gene TRBJ2-4; TRBD1 might be the D (8 bases). The J call could be wrong; TRBJ2-7 is a better fit for the DNA end. The CDR3 runs to 16 residues. The germline V gene encodes CDR1 SGHRS and CDR2 YFSETQ. The CDR3 loop is CASSHYPGGTGSEQYF. In DNA, the CDR3 is TGCGCCAGCAGCCACTACCCCGGGGGGACAGGTAGCGAGCAGTACTTC.

A few counts support this clonotype. This rearrangement joins TRBV20-1 to TRBJ2-7; 10 nucleotides line up with TRBD2. The DNA end favors TRBJ2-5, so the J call may be wrong. Germline V gene data show CDR1 as DFQATT and CDR2 as SNEGSKA (reference sequence). The CDR3 loop spans 16 amino acids. In DNA form, the CDR3 reads TGCAGTGCTAGAGATAGGAATACTAGCGGGGTGAAGACCCAGTACTTC. Protein product: CSARDRNTSGVKTQYF.

DNA for the CDR3: TGTGCCAGCAGTCAACGGAGCGGGGGGCCAGATACGCAGTATTTT. It yields the protein CASSQRSGGPDTQYF. J is TRBJ2-3 and V is TRBV6-2 or TRBV6-3; 9 bases are a match to TRBD2. The CDR3 is 15 residues long. V shed 5 bases and J 4 bases; nucleotides not matched to a gene: 7. Per the germline V gene, CDR1 is MNHEY and CDR2 is SVGEGT.

This clonotype was observed a handful of times. The V gene is TRBV6-5, the J gene TRBJ1-2; the D is unclear. With 11 bases removed from V and 4 bases from J, the gap between germline ends came to 14 bases. Germline assignment: CDR1 MNHEY and CDR2 SVGAGI. This CDR3 spans 12 amino acids. CDR3 protein: CASWMGTYGYTF. In DNA form, the CDR3 reads TGTGCCTCCTGGATGGGTACCTATGGCTACACCTTC.

This rearrangement joins TRBV28 to TRBJ2-7; 8 nucleotides match TRBD1. CDR3 size: 17 residues. Germline assignment: CDR1 MDHEN and CDR2 SYDVKM. V lost 6 bases, J lost 0 bases, and 13 bases stayed unmatched. The CDR3 nucleotides read TGTGCCAGCAGCCCAAATCTCGGACAGGGACTCTCCTACGAGCAGTACTTC. Protein product: CASSPNLGQGLSYEQYF.

V and J are TRBV11-2 and TRBJ2-7; 8 nucleotides agree with TRBD1. The CDR3 contains 16 residues. J was trimmed by 2 bases and V by 5 bases; bases with no gene match: 11. Germline V lookup: CDR1 SGHAT, CDR2 FQNNGV. CDR3 sequence: CASSQGQGLTTYEQYF. In nucleotides, the CDR3 is TGTGCCAGCAGCCAAGGACAGGGCCTAACTACCTACGAGCAGTACTTC.

The chain joins TRBV21-1 to TRBJ1-5. TRBV21-1 is an annotated pseudogene. The CDR3 is 13 amino acids. The CDR3 region has the DNA TGTGCCAGCAGCAGAGAGAGCTATCAGCCCCAGCATTTT. It translates to CASSRESYQPQHF.

This clonotype has ten or more counts. This chain links TRBV20-1 with TRBJ2-3; 10 bases fit TRBD2. The CDR3 is 16 residues long. The germline CDR1 and CDR2 sequences are DFQATT and SNEGSKA (reference sequence). After removal of 6 bases from V and 2 bases from J, the junction contained 11 bases not matched to a gene. CDR3 coding DNA: TGCAGTGCCCCATGGGCTAGCGGGGGATACACAGATACGCAGTATTTT. Encoded protein: CSAPWASGGYTDTQYF.

The chain has TRBV9 and TRBJ1-2; weak D call: TRBD1 (5 bases). Germline V gene data show CDR1 as SGDLS and CDR2 as YYNGEE. V shed 3 bases and J shed 8 bases, with 14 bases lying between them. The CDR3 is 13 amino acids. CDR3 coding DNA: TGTGCCAGCAGCGGCCATGGGACGTGGGGCTACACCTTC. Protein sequence: CASSGHGTWGYTF.

In its sample, this clonotype was seen a few times. J is TRBJ2-4 and V is TRBV5-1; D might be TRBD1 (6 bases). Trimming took 5 bases from V and 8 from J, leaving 11 bases between them. The CDR3 runs 12 residues. Germline V CDR1 and CDR2: SGHRS, YFSETQ. CDR3 in amino acids: CASRQGQDIQYF. The DNA for the CDR3 is TGCGCCAGCAGGCAGGGGCAGGACATTCAGTACTTC.

The chain links TRBV20-1 to TRBJ1-2; perhaps TRBD1 as D (6 bases). This CDR3 comprises 16 residues. Germline V gene sequence: CDR1 DFQATT, CDR2 SNEGSKA (reference sequence). V dropped 0 bases and J dropped 4 bases, with 18 bases sitting between them. The CDR3 spells CSARDQGTSTFYGYTF. DNA for the CDR3: TGCAGTGCTAGAGATCAGGGGACATCTACCTTCTATGGCTACACCTTC.

This clonotype was observed a few times. The chain employs TRBV12-3 or TRBV12-4 and TRBJ2-5, with 12 bases aligning to TRBD2. The J segment lost 0 bases and the V segment lost 2 bases, leaving 4 bases of the junction unmatched. The CDR3 loop spans 17 amino acids. Here the CDR3 DNA reads TGTGCCAGCAGTTTACTCACTAGCGGGGGGTACCAAGAGACCCAGTACTTC. Translation: CASSLLTSGGYQETQYF.

This chain connects TRBV18 to TRBJ1-5; a possible D gene is TRBD1 (5 bases). Germline V gene lookup returns CDR1 KGHSH and CDR2 LQKENI. This CDR3 comprises 14 residues. V was pared by 3 bases and J by 9 bases, with 15 bases between. CDR3 residues: CASSPGQAMRPQHF. DNA of the CDR3: TGTGCCAGCTCACCGGGGCAGGCCATGCGGCCCCAGCATTTT.